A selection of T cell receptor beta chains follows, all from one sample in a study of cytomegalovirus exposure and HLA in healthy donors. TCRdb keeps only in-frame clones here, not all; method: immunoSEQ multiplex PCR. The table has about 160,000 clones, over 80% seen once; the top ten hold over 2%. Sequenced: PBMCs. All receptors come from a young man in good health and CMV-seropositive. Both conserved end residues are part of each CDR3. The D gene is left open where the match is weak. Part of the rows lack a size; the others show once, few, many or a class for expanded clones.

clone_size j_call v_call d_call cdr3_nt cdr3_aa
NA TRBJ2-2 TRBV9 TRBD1 TGTGCCAGCAGCGTAGTAGGACAGGGTCGACGGACCGGGGAGCTGTTTTTT CASSVVGQGRRTGELFF
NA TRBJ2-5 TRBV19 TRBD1 TGTGCCAGTAGCCCACAGGGGTTGCAGACCCAGTACTTC CASSPQGLQTQYF
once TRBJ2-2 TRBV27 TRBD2 TGTGCCAGCAGTTTAAGCCCGGGGGGGACCGGGGAGCTGTTTTTT CASSLSPGGTGELFF
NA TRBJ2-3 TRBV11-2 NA TGTGCCAGCAGCTTCCAAGAAGCCAGCACAGATACGCAGTATTTT CASSFQEASTDTQYF
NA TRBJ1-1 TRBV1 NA TGCACCAGCAGCCCTATCCCGGGACAGGGGCAGATGAACACTGAAGCTTTCTTT CTSSPIPGQGQMNTEAFF
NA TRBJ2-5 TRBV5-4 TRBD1 TGTGCCAGCAGCGCACAGGGGGCAATTGAGACCCAGTACTTC CASSAQGAIETQYF
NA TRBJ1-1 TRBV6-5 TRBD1 TGTGCCAGCAGGCCGTCCGGGACAGCGGACACTGAAGCTTTCTTT CASRPSGTADTEAFF
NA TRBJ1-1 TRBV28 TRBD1 TGTGCCAGCAGTTTATACAGGGGGCGAAACACTGAAGCTTTCTTT CASSLYRGRNTEAFF
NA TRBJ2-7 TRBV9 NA TGTGCCAGCAGCGTAGCCCCCGACAGATCCTACGAGCAGTACTTC CASSVAPDRSYEQYF
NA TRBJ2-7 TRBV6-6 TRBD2 TGTGCCAGCAGTTTTACTAGCGGTTCGGGCTACGAGCAGTACTTC CASSFTSGSGYEQYF
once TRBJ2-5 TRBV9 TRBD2 TGTGCCAGCAGCGTACGGGGGGACCAAGAGACCCAGTACTTC CASSVRGDQETQYF
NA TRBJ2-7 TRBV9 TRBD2 TGTGCCAGCAGCGTAGTGGGTAGCGGGGGCCGTGGGGAGCAGTACTTC CASSVVGSGGRGEQYF
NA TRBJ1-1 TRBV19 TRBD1 TGTGCCAGCCAGACAGGGTGGGAGAACACTGAAGCTTTCTTT CASQTGWENTEAFF
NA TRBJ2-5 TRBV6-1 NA TGTGCCAGCAACCCCCAAGCAGGAGAGACCCAGTACTTC CASNPQAGETQYF
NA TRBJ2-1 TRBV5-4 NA TGTGCCAGCAGCTTAGACAGACCTATCTACAATGAGCAGTTCTTC CASSLDRPIYNEQFF
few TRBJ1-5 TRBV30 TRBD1 TGTGCCTGGGGGGACAGGGAAAATCAGCCCCAGCATTTT CAWGDRENQPQHF
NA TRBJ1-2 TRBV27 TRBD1 TGTGCCAGCGGGGACATGATTTGGCCCGACAGGGGGCCCTATGGCTACACCTTC CASGDMIWPDRGPYGYTF
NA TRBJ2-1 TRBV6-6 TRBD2 TGTGCCAGCAGTTACCCTAGCGGGGTTACCTACAATGAGCAGTTCTTC CASSYPSGVTYNEQFF
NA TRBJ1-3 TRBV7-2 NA TGTGCCAGCAGCTTAGGCAGGGGAGCCGGAAACACCATATATTTT CASSLGRGAGNTIYF
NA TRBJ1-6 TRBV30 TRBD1 TGTGCCTGGAGGGTACCCTCGGGCAGGGGGTGGTATAATTCACCCCTCCACTTT CAWRVPSGRGWYNSPLHF
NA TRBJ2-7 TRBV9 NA TGTGCCAGCAGCGTAGGGGTCAGCGGCGGCACCTACGAGCAGTACTTC CASSVGVSGGTYEQYF
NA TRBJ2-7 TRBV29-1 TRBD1 TGCAGCGTCCTACCCCCGGGACAGGGAACCTACGAGCAGTACTTC CSVLPPGQGTYEQYF
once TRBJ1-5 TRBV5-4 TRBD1 TGTGCCAGCAGCCCCGGGACAGGGATTCAGCCCCAGCATTTT CASSPGTGIQPQHF
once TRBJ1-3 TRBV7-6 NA TGTGCCAGCAGCTTAGGAGCGACCTCTGGAAACACCATATATTTT CASSLGATSGNTIYF
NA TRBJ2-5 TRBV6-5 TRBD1 TGTGCCAGCAGTTACGGACAGGGGGAGACCCAGTACTTC CASSYGQGETQYF
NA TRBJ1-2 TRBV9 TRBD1 TGTGCCAGCAGCGACAGGGGAGTGGGAGATGGCTACACCTTC CASSDRGVGDGYTF
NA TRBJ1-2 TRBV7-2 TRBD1 TGTGCCAGCAGCTTAGAACAGGGGGTACCGAACTATGGCTACACCTTC CASSLEQGVPNYGYTF
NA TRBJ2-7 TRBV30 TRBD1 TGTGCCTGGGACCATGACCGAGGGACAGGGGACGAGCAGTACTTC CAWDHDRGTGDEQYF
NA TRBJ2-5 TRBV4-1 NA TGCGCCAGCAGCTCGCGGACAGTAGGGACCCAGTACTTC CASSSRTVGTQYF
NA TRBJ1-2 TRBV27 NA TGTGCCAGCAGCTCCTTCGCAGGGCCCTATGGCTACACCTTC CASSSFAGPYGYTF
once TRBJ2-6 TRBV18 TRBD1 TGTGCCAGCAAAACAGGGGCTGGGGCCAACGTCCTGACTTTC CASKTGAGANVLTF
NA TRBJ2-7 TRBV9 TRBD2 TGTGCCAGCAGCGTAGGGGAGACTAGCGGAGGCTACGAGCAGTACTTC CASSVGETSGGYEQYF
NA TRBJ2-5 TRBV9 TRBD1 TGTGCCAGCAGCGATGGACAGGGGGCCGGAGAGACCCAGTACTTC CASSDGQGAGETQYF
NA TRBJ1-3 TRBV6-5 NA TGTGCCAGCAGTATAAGCAGGGGAGGAAACACCATATATTTT CASSISRGGNTIYF
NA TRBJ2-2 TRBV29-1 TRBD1 TGCAGCGCCCGCCGGGCAGGGGGGAACACCGGGGAGCTGTTTTTT CSARRAGGNTGELFF
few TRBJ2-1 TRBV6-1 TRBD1 TGTGCCAGCAGTGGCGGGACAGGGTCTTACAATGAGCAGTTCTTC CASSGGTGSYNEQFF
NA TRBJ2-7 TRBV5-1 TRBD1 TGCGCCAGCAGCCCCCGGACAGGGAACTCCCTGAGAACCTACGAGCAGTACTTC CASSPRTGNSLRTYEQYF
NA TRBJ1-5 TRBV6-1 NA TGTGCCAGCAGTGAAGATACAGGGTATAGCAATCAGCCCCAGCATTTT CASSEDTGYSNQPQHF
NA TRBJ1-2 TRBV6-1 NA TGTGCCAGCAGTGACAGGGGTGACAACTATGGCTACACCTTC CASSDRGDNYGYTF
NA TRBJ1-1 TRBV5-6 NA TGTGCCAGCAGCTGGGACATCGGGAACACTGAAGCTTTCTTT CASSWDIGNTEAFF